A selection of T cell receptor beta chains follows, all from one sample in a study of blood T cell repertoires in COVID-19. The protocol was immunoSEQ multiplex PCR, while the TCRdb copy is restricted to in-frame clones and leaves out a portion. The sample has over 100,000 clones, about 90% seen once. The sequencing input was peripheral blood. The receptors come from a man between 18 and 29 years old with acute or convalescent COVID-19. Both conserved end residues are part of each CDR3. The D gene is left open where the match is weak. The listing skips clone size in some rows; elsewhere it reads once, few, many or a size class.

V gene	J gene	clone size	D gene	CDR3 DNA	CDR3 protein
TRBV6-6	TRBJ2-5	-	TRBD2	TGTGCCAGCAGTTACTCGACTAGCGGCTCGAAGACCCAGTACTTC	CASSYSTSGSKTQYF
TRBV5-4	TRBJ1-6	-	TRBD1	TGTGCCAGCAGCCCAGGGACAGGGGATAATTCACCCCTCCACTTT	CASSPGTGDNSPLHF
TRBV9	TRBJ2-2	-	-	TGTGCCAGCAGCGTAGTGGGGCAGTTCAACACCGGGGAGCTGTTTTTT	CASSVVGQFNTGELFF
TRBV4-2	TRBJ1-2	-	TRBD1	TGTGCCAGCAGCCCATTGGGACAGGAATATGGCTACACCTTC	CASSPLGQEYGYTF
TRBV21-1	TRBJ2-3	-	-	TGTGCCAGCAGCAAAAGTGGACTGCGAGATACGCAGTATTTT	CASSKSGLRDTQYF
TRBV7-8	TRBJ1-4	-	TRBD1	TGTGCCAGCAGCCAACGGGGACAGGGGGCAGCAACTAATGAAAAACTGTTTTTT	CASSQRGQGAATNEKLFF
TRBV6-5	TRBJ1-2	-	-	TGTGCCAGCAGTTCCCGCCCGGACAGAGACGCCTATGGCTACACCTTC	CASSSRPDRDAYGYTF
TRBV9	TRBJ1-4	-	TRBD1	TGTGCCAGCAGTGCCGGGACAGGGAATGAAAAACTGTTTTTT	CASSAGTGNEKLFF
TRBV29-1	TRBJ2-3	-	TRBD2	TGCAGCGTCTTGGGGGGGGGCACAGATACGCAGTATTTT	CSVLGGGTDTQYF
TRBV6-6	TRBJ1-5	once	-	TGTGCCAGCAGTTACGGTCTGACAGGTAGCAATCAGCCCCAGCATTTT	CASSYGLTGSNQPQHF
TRBV5-6	TRBJ1-5	-	TRBD1	TGTGCCAGCAGCAGAGAAGAGACAGGGGTCAGCAATCAGCCCCAGCATTTT	CASSREETGVSNQPQHF
TRBV6-4	TRBJ2-7	-	-	TGTGCCAGCAGTGCGGACAGCGCTGGCAGGGGAGAGCAGTACTTC	CASSADSAGRGEQYF
TRBV19	TRBJ2-1	-	-	TGTGCCAGTAGTATGGGGGGGCGAGGACACAATGAGCAGTTCTTC	CASSMGGRGHNEQFF
TRBV5-4	TRBJ2-1	-	TRBD2	TGTGCCAGCAACCTAGCGGGGGGGCTAAACAATGAGCAGTTCTTC	CASNLAGGLNNEQFF
TRBV24-1	TRBJ1-1	-	TRBD1	TGTGCCACCAGTCCCGGGACAGTGAACACTGAAGCTTTCTTT	CATSPGTVNTEAFF
TRBV6-5	TRBJ1-2	-	-	TGTGCCAGCAGTCCATCGGGTTTTTCTAACTATGGCTACACCTTC	CASSPSGFSNYGYTF
TRBV5-1	TRBJ2-3	few	TRBD1	TGCGCCAGCGGCCGGGGACAGGGGTACACAGATACGCAGTATTTT	CASGRGQGYTDTQYF
TRBV29-1	TRBJ2-1	-	TRBD2	TGCAGCGTTGTTGGGCTAGCGGGAGTCAATGAGCAGTTCTTC	CSVVGLAGVNEQFF
TRBV28	TRBJ1-2	-	TRBD1	TGTGCCAGCAGAGGGACAGGGGGCTTCTATGGCTACACCTTC	CASRGTGGFYGYTF
TRBV27	TRBJ2-6	-	-	TGTGCCAGCAGTTCAGGCCAAGCTGGGGCCAACGTCCTGACTTTC	CASSSGQAGANVLTF
TRBV30	TRBJ1-6	-	-	TGTGCCTGGAGTGATTGGCAGGGGATTTCACCCCTCCACTTT	CAWSDWQGISPLHF
TRBV5-1	TRBJ2-5	once	TRBD1	TGCGCCAGCAGCCCGACAGGGGCTATCCAAGAGACCCAGTACTTC	CASSPTGAIQETQYF
TRBV9	TRBJ2-2	-	-	TGTGCCAGCAGCTTAAGAAGGGGTACGAACACCGGGGAGCTGTTTTTT	CASSLRRGTNTGELFF
TRBV9	TRBJ2-2	few	TRBD2	TGTGCCAGCAGCACCCCTACGGGGGGCACCGGGGAGCTGTTTTTT	CASSTPTGGTGELFF
TRBV7-9	TRBJ2-5	-	TRBD2	TGTGCCAGCAGCGCCGGGACTAGCGGGGGCCAAGAGACCCAGTACTTC	CASSAGTSGGQETQYF
TRBV27	TRBJ1-2	-	-	TGTGCCAGCAGCAACAGAAAATGGGGCTACACCTTC	CASSNRKWGYTF
TRBV14	TRBJ2-3	few	TRBD1	TGTGCCAGCAGCCGTCCGGAGACAGGGGGCACAGATACGCAGTATTTT	CASSRPETGGTDTQYF
TRBV4-1	TRBJ2-7	-	-	TGCGCCAGCAGCCAAGATTGGATGCTAGACGAGCAGTACTTC	CASSQDWMLDEQYF
TRBV2	TRBJ2-2	-	TRBD2	TGTGCCAGCAGTGAGGAGCGGGGGGTCGCCGGGGAGCTGTTTTTT	CASSEERGVAGELFF
TRBV5-5	TRBJ1-4	-	-	TGTGCCAGCAGCTTGGTAACAGCAACTAATGAAAAACTGTTTTTT	CASSLVTATNEKLFF
TRBV6-6	TRBJ2-3	-	TRBD1	TGTGCCAGCATTCGCCGGGACAGGGTCACAGATACGCAGTATTTT	CASIRRDRVTDTQYF
TRBV7-7	TRBJ2-5	-	TRBD1	TGTGCCAGCAGCCAAAGGACAGGGAGCCAAGAGACCCAGTACTTC	CASSQRTGSQETQYF
TRBV7-9	TRBJ1-1	-	-	TGTGCCAGCAGCTCGGATTTAGGGGGGGCGCGGAGGAGAAACACTGAAGCTTTCTTT	CASSSDLGGARRRNTEAFF
TRBV12-3/TRBV12-4	TRBJ2-4	-	TRBD2	TGTGCTATAGCGGGAGGGTCGGGAAACATTCAGTACTTC	CAIAGGSGNIQYF
TRBV27	TRBJ1-2	once	TRBD1	TGTGCCAGCAGTTTGCGAACAGGGGGCCGGCATGGCTACACCTTC	CASSLRTGGRHGYTF
TRBV11-2	TRBJ1-2	once	TRBD1	TGTGCCAGCAGCTTAAGCGAGACAGGGGGCAACTATGGCTACACCTTC	CASSLSETGGNYGYTF
TRBV5-1	TRBJ2-7	-	-	TGCGCCAGCAGTTTCGGACAGCCCTACGAGCAGTACTTC	CASSFGQPYEQYF
TRBV6-1	TRBJ1-5	-	-	TGTGCCAGCAGTGAATACAGCCCAAGCAATCAGCCCCAGCATTTT	CASSEYSPSNQPQHF
TRBV18	TRBJ2-5	-	TRBD1	TGTGCCAGCTCACCTGATGGGACAGAAAGAGAGACCCAGTACTTC	CASSPDGTERETQYF
TRBV11-3	TRBJ2-7	-	-	TGTGCCAGCAGCCCCCGCGGGCGATCCTACGAGCAGTACTTC	CASSPRGRSYEQYF
TRBV9	TRBJ2-3	-	TRBD2	TGTGCCAGCAGCGCGCCGGGACTAGCGGACCCTAGCACAGATACGCAGTATTTT	CASSAPGLADPSTDTQYF
TRBV3-1/TRBV3-2	TRBJ2-1	-	TRBD2	TGTGCCAGCAGCCAAGGGCTAGCGGGGGAGACGGCCTACAATGAGCAGTTCTTC	CASSQGLAGETAYNEQFF
TRBV10-2	TRBJ2-7	-	TRBD2	TGCGCCAGCAGCCTCAGGACTAGCGGGTACGAGCAGTACTTC	CASSLRTSGYEQYF
TRBV7-9	TRBJ2-1	-	TRBD1	TGTGCCAGCAGCAGGACAGGGCCCCTTAGGTACAATGAGCAGTTCTTC	CASSRTGPLRYNEQFF
TRBV7-6	TRBJ2-5	-	TRBD1	TGTGCCAGCAGCTTAGCGGCCCAAGGGAACAGGGGGAGGCGGGAGACCCAGTACTTC	CASSLAAQGNRGRRETQYF
TRBV19	TRBJ1-1	-	TRBD1	TGTGCCAGTAGTATGGGGACAGTGAACACTGAAGCTTTCTTT	CASSMGTVNTEAFF
TRBV11-3	TRBJ2-1	-	TRBD2	TGTGCCAGCAGCAACACTAGCGGGGGGTCCCTCTTTTTCAATGAGCAGTTCTTC	CASSNTSGGSLFFNEQFF
TRBV5-1	TRBJ1-2	-	-	TGCGCCAGCAGCTCTGCCCGGGGTAATAACTATGGCTACACCTTC	CASSSARGNNYGYTF
TRBV3-1/TRBV3-2	TRBJ1-2	few	-	TGTGCCAGCAGCCAAGCAGCTTTGCGGGGCTACACCTTC	CASSQAALRGYTF
TRBV7-2	TRBJ2-7	-	TRBD1	TGTGCCAGCAGCCGTTCCGGGACAGCAATCGACGAGCAGTACTTC	CASSRSGTAIDEQYF